This TCR beta chain derives from a study of beta chain features in type 1 diabetes. Germline loops: CDR1 SQVTM, CDR2 ANQGSEA. This CDR3 has 18 residues. V lost 2 bases, J lost 0 bases, and 22 bases lay in between. Every isolated RNA sample was fully reverse transcribed, so sequencing captured expressed TCRB transcripts. TCRdb's copy holds only in-frame clones and misses some; the assay was immunoSEQ multiplex PCR. The top ten clones hold about 0.05% of a sample with 240,000 or so clones, more than 65% of them seen once. The rearrangement joins TRBV29-1 to TRBJ1-2, with no clear D. The sequencing sample was made of naive CD4+ T cells from blood. The sequence was obtained from a man aged 25 to 40 in good health. The CDR3 spells CSVESGWLSALANYGYTF. The CDR3 bases are TGCAGCGTTGAAAGTGGTTGGCTTTCCGCCCTAGCTAACTATGGCTACACCTTC.